The source of this T cell receptor beta chain is a study of monozygotic twins with cystic fibrosis. Sequencing used immunoSEQ multiplex PCR; TCRdb keeps in-frame clones, though not all of them. The sample records roughly 20,000 clones, 95% to 98% being singletons. Germline V gene lookup returns CDR1 MGHRA and CDR2 YSYEKL. Trimming cost V 4 bases and J 7 bases, with 10 bases left between them. The CDR3 has 12 residues. This chain joins TRBV4-1 and TRBJ1-1, with unresolved D. The material sequenced was blood. This sequence originates from a woman in her twenties or thirties with cystic fibrosis. CDR3 sequence: CASSPRGSEAFF. CDR3 nucleotides: TGCGCCAGCAGCCCGAGAGGGAGTGAAGCTTTCTTT.